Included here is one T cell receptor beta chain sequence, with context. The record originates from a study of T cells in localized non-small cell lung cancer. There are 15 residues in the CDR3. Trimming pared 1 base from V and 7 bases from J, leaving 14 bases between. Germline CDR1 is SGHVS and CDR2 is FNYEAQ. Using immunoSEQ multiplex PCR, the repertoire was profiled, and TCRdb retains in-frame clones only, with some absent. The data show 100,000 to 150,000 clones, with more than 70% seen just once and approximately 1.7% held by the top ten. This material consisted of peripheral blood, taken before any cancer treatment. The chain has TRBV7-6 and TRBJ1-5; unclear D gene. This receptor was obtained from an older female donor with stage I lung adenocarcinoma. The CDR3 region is CASSLGADRVQPQHF. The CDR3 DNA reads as TGTGCCAGCAGCTTAGGGGCCGATCGGGTCCAGCCCCAGCATTTT.